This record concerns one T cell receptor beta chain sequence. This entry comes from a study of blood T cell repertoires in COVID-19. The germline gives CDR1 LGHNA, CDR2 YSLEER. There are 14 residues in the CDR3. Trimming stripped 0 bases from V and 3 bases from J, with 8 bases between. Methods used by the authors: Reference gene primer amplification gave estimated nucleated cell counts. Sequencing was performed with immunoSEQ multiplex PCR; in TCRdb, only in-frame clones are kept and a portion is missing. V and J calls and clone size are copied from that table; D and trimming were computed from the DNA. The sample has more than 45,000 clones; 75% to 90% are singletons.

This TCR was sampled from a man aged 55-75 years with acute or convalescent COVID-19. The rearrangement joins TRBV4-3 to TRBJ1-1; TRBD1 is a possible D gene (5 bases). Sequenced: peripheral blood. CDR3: CASSQDGGDTEAFF. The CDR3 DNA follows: TGCGCCAGCAGCCAAGATGGAGGGGACACTGAAGCTTTCTTT.